Each of the 3 T cell receptor beta chains below was sequenced from the same sample in a study of tumor-infiltrating lymphocytes in oesophageal squamous cell carcinoma. Each CDR3 protein is one row after TCRdb ran MiXCR on the PCR reads. Among almost 20,000 distinct CDR3 sequences listed, 39% were seen once. The sequenced material came from esophageal tumor tissue. These receptors originate from a male donor with esophageal squamous cell carcinoma.

This clonotype was recorded at least ten times. The chain carries TRBV5-6 and TRBJ2-3; TRBD2 is a possible D gene (5 bases). Germline lookup yields CDR1 SGHDT and CDR2 YYEEEE. With 4 bases removed from V and 6 bases from J, the gap between germline ends came to 18 bases. The CDR3 length is 15 residues. The CDR3 spells CASSTGTAGRDTQYF. The CDR3 DNA follows: TGTGCCAGCAGCACCGGTACCGCGGGTCGGGATACGCAGTATTTT.

This rearrangement joins TRBV7-2 to TRBJ2-1; 7 positions agree with TRBD2. In germline, CDR1 is SGHTA, CDR2 FQGNSA. This CDR3 spans 15 amino acids. Losses at the gene ends were 3 bases for V and 1 base for J; bases not matched to a gene: 3. CDR3 in amino acids: CASSFSSGSYNEQFF. The CDR3 nucleotides read TGTGCCAGCAGCTTTAGTAGCGGGTCCTACAATGAGCAGTTCTTC.

The rearrangement links TRBV7-2 to TRBJ2-7; D may be TRBD2 (6 bases). Trimming took off 0 bases at V and 0 bases at J, with 9 bases between the two ends. The CDR3 has 15 amino acids. Germline CDR1 is SGHTA and CDR2 is FQGNSA. For the CDR3, the DNA is TGTGCCAGCAGCTTAGCCCTCGGGAGCTCCTACGAGCAGTACTTC. This encodes CASSLALGSSYEQYF.